The 18 T cell receptor beta chains in this list originate from one sample, sequenced in a study of cytomegalovirus exposure and HLA in healthy donors. Primers for the PCR totalled 60 Vbeta and 13 Jbeta. Clones were read by immunoSEQ multiplex PCR, and TCRdb kept only the in-frame ones, dropping some. The data show some 210,000 clones, around four fifths seen once. Sequences were obtained from PBMCs. The receptors derive from a woman aged 45-65 years in good health and CMV-seropositive.

The genes are TRBV27 and TRBJ2-4, with 8 nucleotides matching TRBD1. Germline CDR1 MNHEY, CDR2 SMNVEV (reference sequence). There are 15 residues in the CDR3. The J segment lost 0 bases and the V segment lost 5 bases, leaving 3 bases of the junction unmatched. As DNA, the CDR3 is TGTGCCAGCAGTCCACAGGGGGGAGCCAAAAACATTCAGTACTTC. Its translation: CASSPQGGAKNIQYF.

The chain carries TRBV6-5 and TRBJ2-3; TRBD2 matches 8 bases. V trimming: 2 bases; J trimming: 1 base; junction bases outside the gene matches: 2. Germline CDR1 is MNHEY and CDR2 is SVGAGI. This CDR3 comprises 15 residues. The CDR3 here is CASSYAGGGTDTQYF. CDR3 sequence (DNA): TGTGCCAGCAGTTACGCGGGGGGCGGCACAGATACGCAGTATTTT.

The chain joins TRBV11-2 to TRBJ1-1, with D possibly matching TRBD1 (6 bases). Germline V gives CDR1 SGHAT, CDR2 FQNNGV. This CDR3 has 16 residues. Trimming took 2 bases from V and 4 from J, leaving 17 bases between them. For the CDR3, the DNA is TGTGCCAGCAGCTTACCCGTAAGGGGGTCGGGCACTGAAGCTTTCTTT. Translation: CASSLPVRGSGTEAFF.

V is TRBV6-5 and J is TRBJ1-3, with no clear D. CDR3 length: 14 amino acids. Per germline, CDR1 MNHEY and CDR2 SVGAGI. V gave up 0 bases and J gave up 2 bases, with 5 bases separating them. CDR3 bases: TGTGCCAGCAGTTACTCAGGAGCTGGAAACACCATATATTTT. Translation gives CASSYSGAGNTIYF.

The chain combines TRBV2 with TRBJ2-2; 9 positions agree with TRBD2. Losses at the gene ends were 3 bases for V and 4 bases for J; bases not matched to a gene: 3. From germline, CDR1 is SNHLY and CDR2 FYNNEI. The CDR3 totals 15 residues. CDR3 region: CASSEPGLATGELFF. The CDR3 DNA is TGTGCCAGCAGTGAGCCGGGACTAGCCACCGGGGAGCTGTTTTTT.

About this clone itself: At one end, the junction sequence differs from germline, possibly due to a read error. This chain links TRBV7-9 with TRBJ1-2, with TRBD1 matching 8 bases. Germline V gives CDR1 SEHNR, CDR2 FQNEAQ (reference sequence). CDR3 length equals 15 residues. CDR3 protein: CSSSQSDRAIYGYTF. The CDR3 DNA follows: TGTTCCAGCAGCCAATCGGACAGGGCCATCTATGGCTACACCTTC.

This chain links TRBV27 with TRBJ1-5; 7 bases align to TRBD1. Germline assignment: CDR1 MNHEY and CDR2 SMNVEV (reference sequence). The junction had 6 bases not matched to a gene; V was cut back by 8 bases and J by 5 bases. The CDR3 extends over 13 amino acids. Written as DNA, the CDR3 is TGTGCCAGCCGACAGGGTTTTGATCAGCCCCAGCATTTT. It encodes CASRQGFDQPQHF.

The chain carries TRBV6-5 and TRBJ2-3; 11 positions match TRBD2. CDR1 and CDR2 from the germline V gene are MNHEY and SVGAGI. V dropped 5 bases and J dropped 5; count of bases not matched to a gene: 6. This CDR3 is 15 amino acids long. The chain's CDR3 is CASSGTSGGQDTQYF. Written as DNA, the CDR3 is TGTGCCAGCAGTGGAACTAGCGGGGGCCAAGATACGCAGTATTTT.

V usage is TRBV28 and J usage is TRBJ2-2; TRBD2 aligns across 13 bases. With V trimmed by 1 base and J by 4 bases, 6 bases remained unmatched. Germline loops: CDR1 MDHEN, CDR2 SYDVKM. The CDR3 consists of 18 residues. CDR3 DNA: TGTGCCAGCAGTTTATTTACTAGCGGGGGGGCCCGCACCGGGGAGCTGTTTTTT. Its protein is CASSLFTSGGARTGELFF.

V usage is TRBV12-2 and J usage is TRBJ1-2; TRBD1 reflects the table's D call only, with no check against the DNA. TRBV12-2 is noted as a pseudogene. CDR3 length equals 15 residues. The CDR3 nucleotides are TGTGCAAGTCGCTTAGAGGGGCACAGAGACTATGGCTACACCTTC. Residues: CASRLEGHRDYGYTF.

The J gene is TRBJ2-7, the V gene TRBV11-1, with 8 bases fitting TRBD1. The germline V gene encodes CDR1 SGHAT and CDR2 FQDESV (reference sequence). With V trimmed by 10 bases and J by 6 bases, 11 bases remained unmatched. The CDR3 consists of 13 residues. The CDR3 loop reads CATAGTGHSEQYF. The DNA of the CDR3 is TGTGCCACCGCAGGGACAGGACACTCCGAGCAGTACTTC.

The V call is TRBV7-3, the J call TRBJ2-2, with 12 bases fitting TRBD2. J lost 6 bases, V lost 4 bases, and 3 bases had no gene match. The CDR3 has 15 residues. CDR1 SGHTA and CDR2 FQGTGA come from the germline V gene. The CDR3 sequence is CASSSSSGGAGELFF. The DNA for the CDR3 is TGTGCCAGCAGCTCGTCTAGCGGGGGGGCCGGGGAGCTGTTTTTT.

The rearrangement links TRBV10-3 to TRBJ2-1; possible D gene TRBD2, 5 bases. This CDR3 is built from 12 residues. In germline, CDR1 is ENHRY, CDR2 SYGVKD. V was cut by 8 bases and J by 8 bases, with 13 bases left in between. The CDR3 here is CAIREVGDEQFF. The CDR3 DNA reads as TGTGCCATCCGGGAAGTAGGCGATGAGCAGTTCTTC.

The rearrangement joins TRBV5-4 to TRBJ1-1; 7 bases align to TRBD1. The V gene end was trimmed by 4 bases and the J gene end by 6 bases; junction bases not matched to a gene: 15. The germline V gene has CDR1 SGHNT and CDR2 YYREEE (reference sequence). CDR3 length equals 16 residues. Written as DNA, the CDR3 is TGTGCCAGCAGCCGGTCTTCGGTAGGGGGCGAAGCTGAAGCTTTCTTT. Amino acid sequence: CASSRSSVGGEAEAFF.

CDR3 coding DNA: TGTGCCAGCAGTTTCGGACAGCGCGAAGCTTTCTTT. Its protein is CASSFGQREAFF. V gene TRBV11-2 combines with J gene TRBJ1-1; D might be TRBD1 (6 bases). Germline loops: CDR1 SGHAT, CDR2 FQNNGV. Trimming shortened V by 6 bases and J by 8 bases, and 13 bases separated the two germline ends. There are 12 residues in the CDR3.

This chain connects TRBV6-5 to TRBJ2-5, with TRBD1 identical over 11 bases. V shed 4 bases and J 4 bases; nucleotides not matched to a gene: 5. The germline CDR1 and CDR2 sequences are MNHEY and SVGAGI. The CDR3 contains 15 residues. As DNA, the CDR3 is TGTGCCAGCAGTTTTGGACAGGGGGCTCGAGAGACCCAGTACTTC. Its protein is CASSFGQGARETQYF.

The CDR3 DNA reads TGTGCCAGTAGTATAAATCCGCGCGGGTATGGCTACACCTTC. Protein product: CASSINPRGYGYTF. This sequence joins TRBV19 and TRBJ1-2; no firm D call. This CDR3 is 14 amino acids long. Between the trimmed V and J ends, which lost 2 bases and 5 bases, there was a span of 12 bases. Per the germline V gene, CDR1 is LNHDA and CDR2 is SQIVND (reference sequence).

The CDR3 bases are TGTGCCAGCGAAGGGGTTCTTAGGGGCGGCAATCAGCCCCAGCATTTT. Translation: CASEGVLRGGNQPQHF. The chain recombines TRBV19 with TRBJ1-5; D might be TRBD1 (5 bases). The V gene's germline CDR1 is LNHDA and CDR2 SQIVND (reference sequence). This CDR3 is 16 amino acids long. Between the trimmed V and J ends, which lost 9 bases and 2 bases, there was a span of 20 bases.